The 26 T cell receptor beta chains given below trace back to one sample, sequenced in a study of human T cells and chemical hapten exposure. TCRdb itself ran the RACE reads through MiXCR, one entry per CDR3 protein. The table lists fewer than 100,000 distinct CDR3 sequences, 11% of them singletons. Specified time point: patch test 2, 6 weeks after DPC sensitization. Treatment described: therapeutic diphenylcyclopropenone sensitization with weekly scalp DPC. The sample in question was whole blood, obtained in connection with sensitization to the hapten diphenylcyclopropenone (DPC). The source of these receptors is a young man with alopecia areata. Some clones in this sample may be carry-over from other donors' samples.

The chain is built from TRBV7-3 and TRBJ2-1, with D tentatively TRBD2 (6 bases). This CDR3 region has 15 residues. With 1 base removed from V and 5 bases from J, the gap between germline ends came to 12 bases. The V gene's germline CDR1 is SGHTA and CDR2 FQGTGA. DNA for the CDR3: TGTGCCAGCAGCTTAATAAAGGGAGGCCACAATGAGCAGTTCTTC. Amino acid sequence: CASSLIKGGHNEQFF. Together with reference TRBV7-3 and TRBJ2-1, the CDR3 gives the full variable domain: GAGVSQTPSNKVTEKGKYVELRCDPISGHTALYWYRQSLGQGPEFLIYFQGTGAADDSGLPNDRFFAVRPEGSVSTLKIQRTERGDSAVYLCASSLIKGGHNEQFFGPGTRLTVL.

This clonotype occurred many times. The chain recombines TRBV4-1 with TRBJ1-4; 10 positions match TRBD1. With 1 base clipped from V and 8 bases from J, the junction kept 10 bases outside the gene matches. Per germline, CDR1 MGHRA and CDR2 YSYEKL. CDR3 size: 17 residues. CDR3 nucleotides: TGCGCCAGCAGCCAAGTAGGGCGGGACAGGGGCGGCGAAAAACTGTTTTTT. Translated: CASSQVGRDRGGEKLFF.

This clonotype has ten or more counts. The chain links TRBV6-2 or TRBV6-3 to TRBJ2-7, with D possibly being TRBD1 (6 bases). V was pared by 6 bases and J by 8 bases, with 14 bases between. The germline V gene encodes CDR1 MNHEY and CDR2 SVGEGT. CDR3 length equals 12 residues. The CDR3 here is CASSLDSDKQYV. In DNA, the CDR3 is TGTGCCAGCAGCCTGGACAGCGACAAGCAGTACGTC.

This clonotype was observed at least ten times. The V gene is TRBV28, the J gene TRBJ1-1; D is possibly TRBD1 (5 bases). V was shortened by 2 bases and J by 10 bases, with 14 bases between the two germline ends. Per germline, CDR1 MDHEN and CDR2 SYDVKM. The CDR3 is 13 amino acids. DNA of the CDR3: TGTGCCAGCAGTTTAGGGAACAGGTGGGGAGCTTTCTTT. Its translation: CASSLGNRWGAFF.

This clonotype was seen a few times. V and J are TRBV12-5 and TRBJ2-7; 7 bases are a match to TRBD1. Per the germline V gene, CDR1 is LGHNT and CDR2 is FRNRAP. V trimming: 0 bases; J trimming: 3 bases; junction bases outside the gene matches: 11. CDR3 length: 17 amino acids. The CDR3 DNA reads as TGTGCTAGTGGTTTGGTAGGGAGACAGGGTGAGGACTACGAGCAGTACGTC. This translates into CASGLVGRQGEDYEQYV.

This clonotype showed up many times. The J gene is TRBJ1-4, the V gene TRBV6-2 or TRBV6-3; 7 bases map to TRBD1. This CDR3 comprises 15 residues. In germline, CDR1 is MNHEY, CDR2 SVGEGT. J gave up 4 bases and V 5 bases, and 7 bases lay outside the gene matches. The DNA for the CDR3 is TGTGCCAGCAGTCATCCGGGACAGCATAATGAAAAACTGTTTTTT. Translation: CASSHPGQHNEKLFF.

This clonotype was detected only a few times. The chain links TRBV6-5 to TRBJ1-1; no definite D call. CDR3 size: 16 residues. The germline gives CDR1 MNHEY, CDR2 SVGAGI. The V end lost 0 bases, the J end lost 0 bases, and 11 bases lay between the germline ends. The chain's CDR3 is CASSYSMGSLNTEAFF. The CDR3, as DNA: TGTGCCAGCAGTTACTCGATGGGCAGCCTGAACACTGAAGCTTTCTTT.

The V and J genes are TRBV28 and TRBJ2-2; 8 bases match TRBD1. Germline V CDR1 and CDR2: MDHEN, SYDVKM. This CDR3 comprises 14 residues. Trimming removed 6 bases from V and 6 bases from J; junction bases left unmatched: 6. The CDR3 spells CASRIQGAAGELFF. The CDR3 DNA is TGTGCCAGCAGGATTCAGGGGGCGGCCGGGGAGCTGTTTTTT.

This chain links TRBV27 with TRBJ1-1; possibly TRBD1 for D (5 bases). Germline V gene data show CDR1 as MNHEY and CDR2 as SMNVEV (reference sequence). The CDR3 is 12 amino acids. The V end lost 6 bases, the J end lost 2 bases, and 7 bases lay between the germline ends. CDR3 protein: CASRTANTEAFF. The CDR3 DNA reads TGTGCCAGCAGGACAGCTAACACTGAAGCTTTCTTT.

This clonotype ranks as medium-sized (0.01 to 0.1%). The J gene is TRBJ2-7, the V gene TRBV11-2, with 12 positions matching TRBD2. This CDR3 comprises 15 residues. Germline V gene data show CDR1 as SGHAT and CDR2 as FQNNGV. The V gene end was trimmed by 4 bases and the J gene end by 1 base; junction bases not matched to a gene: 2. The chain's CDR3 is CASSSTSGGSYEQYF. The DNA of the CDR3 is TGTGCCAGCAGCTCGACTAGCGGGGGTTCCTACGAGCAGTACTTC.

This clonotype has more than one count but fewer than ten. The V and J genes are TRBV28 and TRBJ2-3; 7 positions agree with TRBD1. The J segment lost 0 bases and the V segment lost 6 bases, leaving 15 bases of the junction unmatched. Germline V gene sequence: CDR1 MDHEN, CDR2 SYDVKM. The CDR3 sequence is 18 residues long. In nucleotides, the CDR3 is TGTGCCAGCAGCCCAGACAGGGTTGAGCGCGAAAGCACAGATACGCAGTATTTT. Translated: CASSPDRVERESTDTQYF.

This clonotype was seen a few times. The chain recombines TRBV5-1 with TRBJ2-3; a weak D match, TRBD2 (6 bases). V lost 5 bases and J 2 bases, leaving 15 bases between the germline ends. This CDR3 is built from 15 residues. The germline V gene encodes CDR1 SGHRS and CDR2 YFSETQ. The CDR3 is CASREEAGFTDTQYF. The CDR3 nucleotides are TGCGCCAGCAGGGAGGAGGCGGGGTTCACAGATACGCAGTATTTT.

This clonotype has just a few counts. The genes are TRBV25-1 and TRBJ1-2; D not resolved. CDR1 is MGHDK, CDR2 SYGVNS, per germline. Trimming took 3 bases from V and 9 from J, leaving 5 bases between them. This CDR3 spans 10 amino acids. DNA for the CDR3: TGTGCCAGCAGTGAGAAACGCTACACCTTC. This gives the protein CASSEKRYTF.

In its sample, this clonotype was seen a few times. V usage is TRBV18 and J usage is TRBJ1-6; maybe TRBD1 (5 bases). This CDR3 is built from 12 residues. From germline, CDR1 is KGHSH and CDR2 LQKENI. V lost 4 bases and J 11 bases, leaving 9 bases between the germline ends. The CDR3 spells CASSLDSPPLHF. CDR3 coding DNA: TGTGCCAGCTCACTAGACAGTCCACCCCTCCACTTT.

This clonotype was picked up a small number of times. The chain recombines TRBV20-1 with TRBJ1-1, with a possible D match to TRBD1 (6 bases). Trimming removed 3 bases from V and 6 bases from J, with 14 bases in between. The germline V gene has CDR1 DFQATT and CDR2 SNEGSKA (reference sequence). The length of the CDR3 is 13 residues. The CDR3 loop reads CSARDRQVPEAFF. CDR3 nucleotides: TGCAGTGCTAGGGACCGACAGGTCCCTGAAGCTTTCTTT.

This clonotype has ten or more counts. The chain uses TRBV2 and TRBJ1-2; unclear D gene. Germline V gives CDR1 SNHLY, CDR2 FYNNEI. The V end was cut by 6 bases, the J end by 8 bases, with 10 bases between. The CDR3 is made up of 11 amino acids. This chain's CDR3 is CASRLLEGYTF. The CDR3 DNA reads as TGTGCCAGCAGATTGTTGGAGGGCTACACCTTC.

This clonotype was counted only a few times. The chain recombines TRBV3-1 with TRBJ1-1; TRBD1 aligns across 7 bases. Germline CDR1 and CDR2: LGHDT and YNNKEL (reference sequence). The CDR3 consists of 15 residues. V trimming: 9 bases; J trimming: 1 base; junction bases outside the gene matches: 11. This chain's CDR3 is CASKGLTGTNTEAFF. The CDR3 coding sequence is TGTGCCAGTAAGGGATTGACAGGGACGAACACTGAAGCTTTCTTT.

This clonotype occurred many times. The chain links TRBV20-1 to TRBJ2-1; 9 bases match TRBD1. Germline V CDR1 and CDR2: DFQATT, SNEGSKA (reference sequence). V was pared by 2 bases and J by 7 bases, with 3 bases of the junction left unmatched. The CDR3 is 13 residues long. The CDR3 protein is CSARTGQGNEQFF. The CDR3 coding sequence is TGCAGTGCTAGAACCGGACAGGGGAATGAGCAGTTCTTC.

A few counts support this clonotype. The chain joins TRBV12-5 to TRBJ2-2, with TRBD1 identical over 8 bases. V gave up 7 bases and J gave up 4 bases; unmatched junction bases: 14. Looked up from germline, CDR1 is LGHNT and CDR2 is FRNRAP. This CDR3 has 17 residues. CDR3 DNA sequence: TGTGCTAGTGTGACGGGCAGGGGGCTTCAGTTCACCGGGGAGCTGTTTTTT. Translated, it gives CASVTGRGLQFTGELFF.

This chain uses TRBV7-6 with TRBJ2-5, with a weak D call TRBD1 (6 bases). Germline CDR1 is SGHVS and CDR2 is FNYEAQ. V gave up 8 bases and J gave up 2 bases, with 12 bases separating them. The CDR3 extends over 13 amino acids. CDR3 amino acids: CASGHRAQETQYF. CDR3 in DNA: TGTGCCAGCGGACACAGGGCACAAGAGACCCAGTACTTC.

Many counts were recorded for this clonotype. The V call is TRBV5-6, the J call TRBJ2-3; no reliable D call. V shed 4 bases and J shed 1 base, with 7 bases lying between them. This CDR3 comprises 13 residues. Germline V gene data show CDR1 as SGHDT and CDR2 as YYEEEE. The CDR3 loop is CASSGTGTDTQYF. DNA of the CDR3: TGTGCCAGCAGCGGCACAGGCACAGATACGCAGTATTTT.

The chain employs TRBV7-9 and TRBJ1-1; the D is unclear. The CDR3 totals 11 residues. Germline V CDR1 and CDR2: SEHNR, FQNEAQ (reference sequence). Trimming removed 5 bases at V and 7 bases at J, with 8 bases between. Written as DNA, the CDR3 is TGTGCCAGCAGCCCGGGAATTGAAGCTTTCTTT. This codes for CASSPGIEAFF.

This clonotype has more than one count but fewer than ten. The chain combines TRBV7-3 with TRBJ2-1; 9 nucleotides agree with TRBD2. Germline V gene lookup returns CDR1 SGHTA and CDR2 FQGTGA. Germline trimming cut 3 bases from V and 9 bases from J; bases unmatched to any gene: 3. The CDR3 contains 13 residues. This CDR3 reads CASSLGLAFEQFF. The CDR3 nucleotides are TGTGCCAGCAGCTTGGGACTAGCATTTGAGCAGTTCTTC.

This clonotype has only a few counts. This chain uses TRBV6-5 with TRBJ1-3; D uncertain. CDR1 MNHEY and CDR2 SVGAGI come from the germline V gene. This CDR3 region has 14 residues. V lost 2 bases and J 2 bases, leaving 7 bases between the germline ends. The CDR3 bases are TGTGCCAGCAGTTACGCGGATCCTGGAAACACCATATATTTT. Its protein is CASSYADPGNTIYF.

This clonotype has more than one count but fewer than ten. The chain uses TRBV19 and TRBJ1-5; D perhaps matches TRBD1 (5 bases). The CDR3 sequence is 16 residues long. In germline, CDR1 is LNHDA, CDR2 SQIVND (reference sequence). V was clipped by 4 bases and J by 5 bases, with 18 bases between them. The CDR3 sequence is CASSTPGLGGDQPQHF. Here the CDR3 DNA reads TGTGCCAGTAGTACACCAGGTCTGGGAGGGGATCAGCCCCAGCATTTT.

The V gene is TRBV20-1, the J gene TRBJ1-4, with 7 bases identical to TRBD1. V was pared by 2 bases and J by 13 bases, with 13 bases of the junction left unmatched. This CDR3 is built from 14 residues. From germline, CDR1 is DFQATT and CDR2 SNEGSKA (reference sequence). DNA for the CDR3: TGCAGTGCTAGATCGACAGACAGGGAAGAGGGACTGTTTTTT. It specifies CSARSTDREEGLFF.